This is a list of T cell receptor beta chains from one sample in a study of cytomegalovirus exposure and HLA in healthy donors. Produced via immunoSEQ multiplex PCR; TCRdb's table is partial and in-frame only. The profile shows approximately 110,000 clones, roughly 85% of them singletons. The sequenced sample consisted of PBMCs. The receptors originated from a woman between 35 and 50 years old in good health and CMV-seronegative. The CDR3 runs from the conserved cysteine through the conserved F or W. A D gene is named only where the DNA matches it firmly. Not every row has a clone size; where given, it reads once, few, many or a size class.

d_call	clone_size	v_call	j_call	cdr3_nt	cdr3_aa
TRBD1	once	TRBV4-1	TRBJ2-5	TGCGCCAGCAGCCGGACAGGGGACGAGACCCAGTACTTC	CASSRTGDETQYF
TRBD2	.	TRBV27	TRBJ2-7	TGTGCCACCAAGGAGGGACTAGCGGGCCACGAGCAGTACTTC	CATKEGLAGHEQYF
.	few	TRBV27	TRBJ2-5	TGTGCCAGCAGTTTAGGGCAGCAGGAGACCCAGTACTTC	CASSLGQQETQYF
TRBD2	.	TRBV7-9	TRBJ2-3	TGTGCCAGCAGCTTTTTGGCGGGAGATCCAGATACGCAGTATTTT	CASSFLAGDPDTQYF
.	.	TRBV7-9	TRBJ1-4	TGTGCCAGCAGCTCCCCCGGGGGAGACGAAAAACTGTTTTTT	CASSSPGGDEKLFF
.	.	TRBV27	TRBJ1-2	TGTGCCAGCAGTTTATCCGGTGGCAGGGGAGTATCCTACACCTTC	CASSLSGGRGVSYTF
TRBD2	once	TRBV11-2	TRBJ2-5	TGTGCCAGCAGCAGACTAGCGGGAGGCGGCGGGGAGACCCAGTACTTC	CASSRLAGGGGETQYF
.	.	TRBV5-6	TRBJ2-4	TGTGCCAGCAGCTTTGGGCGGGACAGAGTGCAGTACTTC	CASSFGRDRVQYF
.	.	TRBV2	TRBJ2-5	TGTGCCAGCTCGAGGGAGACCCAGTACTTC	CASSRETQYF
.	once	TRBV11-2	TRBJ1-2	TGTGCCAGCAGCTTGGGACAAAACTATGGCTACACCTTC	CASSLGQNYGYTF
.	.	TRBV4-3	TRBJ1-4	TGCGCCAGCAGTTCGATGGGGGGGTCAGGAGAAAAACTGTTTTTT	CASSSMGGSGEKLFF
TRBD1	.	TRBV7-2	TRBJ1-5	TGTGCCAGCAGCGCCGACGGGACAGGTCAGCCCCAGCATTTT	CASSADGTGQPQHF
TRBD1	.	TRBV19	TRBJ2-2	TGTGCCAGTAGGACAGGGGCGAACACCGGGGAGCTGTTTTTT	CASRTGANTGELFF
.	.	TRBV7-2	TRBJ2-4	TGTGCCAGCAGCCCCTGGGGCGGACAGCGGTACTTC	CASSPWGGQRYF
.	.	TRBV5-1	TRBJ2-5	TGCGCCAGCAGTACGCCAGGGAACCAGGAGACCCAGTACTTC	CASSTPGNQETQYF
TRBD2	.	TRBV4-1	TRBJ2-7	TGCGCCAGCAGCCACGGGACTAGCGTACCGAATGAGCAGTACTTC	CASSHGTSVPNEQYF
.	.	TRBV7-2	TRBJ2-5	TGTGCCAGCAGCTTAGTGTCGGGCCCGGAGGGAGAGACCCAGTACTTC	CASSLVSGPEGETQYF
.	.	TRBV7-2	TRBJ1-4	TGTGCCAGCAGCTTAGATCCTCCAACTAATGAAAAACTGTTTTTT	CASSLDPPTNEKLFF
TRBD2	.	TRBV7-2	TRBJ2-1	TGTGCCAGCAGCTTAGATTCTAGCGGGGGGGCTTGGGAGCAGTTCTTC	CASSLDSSGGAWEQFF
TRBD1	.	TRBV18	TRBJ1-1	TGTGCCAGCTCACCACGGGGACAGGGGTTGAACACTGAAGCTTTCTTT	CASSPRGQGLNTEAFF
.	.	TRBV7-9	TRBJ1-4	TGTGCCAGCAGCTTAATGGTAGGGAGCGAAAAACTGTTTTTT	CASSLMVGSEKLFF
TRBD1	few	TRBV2	TRBJ2-1	TGTGCCAGCAGCTCGGACAGGGGGCTATACAATGAGCAGTTCTTC	CASSSDRGLYNEQFF
.	.	TRBV28	TRBJ2-4	TGTGCCAGCAGTTTTTCCGGGACTGGGGGAAACATTCAGTACTTC	CASSFSGTGGNIQYF
TRBD1	.	TRBV7-9	TRBJ2-1	TGTGCCAGCAGCACAAATACAGGGGGCAATGAGCAGTTCTTC	CASSTNTGGNEQFF
TRBD1	.	TRBV5-4	TRBJ1-4	TGTGTCAGCAGCCAATCCCGGGACAGCCTTAATGAAAAACTGTTTTTT	CVSSQSRDSLNEKLFF
TRBD1	.	TRBV7-2	TRBJ2-1	TGTGCCAGCAGAAACAGGGGGCATGTGGGTGAGCAGTTCTTC	CASRNRGHVGEQFF
.	once	TRBV19	TRBJ2-3	TGTGCCAGTAGTAACCCCCCCAAAGGACACCCGGGAGATACGCAGTATTTT	CASSNPPKGHPGDTQYF
.	.	TRBV11-2	TRBJ2-7	TGTGCCAGCAGCCCAGACAGAACCGTCTACGAGCAGTACTTC	CASSPDRTVYEQYF
.	.	TRBV9	TRBJ1-1	TGTGCCAGCAGCGTAGGAGGGTCGAACACTGAAGCTTTCTTT	CASSVGGSNTEAFF